This T cell receptor (beta chain) was recovered during a study of T cells after yellow fever vaccination. Regarding the study as a whole: Abundant bulk-population clonotypes could contaminate the FACS-sorted repertoires. Once the booster was given, most primary-vaccination clones reappeared, at about 96% for CD4 and over 75% for CD8.

Production of TCR cDNA was by 5'RACE template switching, which also added a universal primer site and UMIs. TCRdb fed the 5' RACE reads into MiXCR, producing one record per CDR3 protein. The data show about 630,000 distinct CDR3 sequences, about 12% seen once. In its sample, this clonotype was seen many times. Its antigen is not identified. CDR3 size: 15 residues. The germline CDR1 and CDR2 sequences are SEHNR and FQNEAQ (reference sequence). V was pared by 5 bases and J by 2 bases, with 5 bases of the junction left unmatched. The specimen was PBMCs, collected on the day of the yellow fever booster vaccination. The receptor was isolated from a man younger than 45 who received the YFV17D yellow fever vaccine. The rearrangement joins TRBV7-9 to TRBJ2-3, with 9 bases aligning to TRBD2. This CDR3 reads CASSSSGRTTDTQYF. CDR3 bases: TGTGCCAGCAGCAGTAGCGGGAGAACCACAGATACGCAGTATTTT.